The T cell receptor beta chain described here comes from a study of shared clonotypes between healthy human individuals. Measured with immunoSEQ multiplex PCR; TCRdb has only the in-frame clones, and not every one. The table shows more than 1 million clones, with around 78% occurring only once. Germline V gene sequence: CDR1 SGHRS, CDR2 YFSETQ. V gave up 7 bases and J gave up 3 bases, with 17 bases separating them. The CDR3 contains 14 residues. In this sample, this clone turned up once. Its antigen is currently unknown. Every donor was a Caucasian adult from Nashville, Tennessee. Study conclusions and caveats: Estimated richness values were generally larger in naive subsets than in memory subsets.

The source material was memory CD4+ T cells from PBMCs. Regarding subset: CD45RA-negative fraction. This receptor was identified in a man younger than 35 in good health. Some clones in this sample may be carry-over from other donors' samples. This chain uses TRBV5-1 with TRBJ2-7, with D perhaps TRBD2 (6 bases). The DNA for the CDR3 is TGCGCCAGCTCGGGACGGGCGGGGAACTACGAGCAGTACTTC. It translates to CASSGRAGNYEQYF.